What follows are 26 T cell receptor beta chains derived from one specimen sequenced in a study of blood T cell repertoires in COVID-19. Measured with immunoSEQ multiplex PCR; TCRdb has only the in-frame clones, and not every one. The table shows more than 110,000 clones, with roughly four fifths occurring only once. Input material: peripheral blood. The receptors here all came from a woman of 80 years or more with acute or convalescent COVID-19.

This clone was seen repeatedly, ten times or more. The chain is built from TRBV7-9 and TRBJ2-7; unclear D gene. V was shortened by 3 bases and J by 2 bases, with 8 bases between the two germline ends. Germline CDR1 reads SEHNR; CDR2 reads FQNEAQ (reference sequence). The length of the CDR3 is 13 residues. CDR3 loop: CASSFTDTYEQYF. CDR3 DNA: TGTGCCAGCAGCTTTACAGACACCTACGAGCAGTACTTC. Drawing the rest from reference TRBV7-9 and TRBJ2-7, the complete variable domain is DTGVSQNPRHKITKRGQNVTFRCDPISEHNRLYWYRQTLGQGPEFLTYFQNEAQLEKSRLLSDRFSAERPKGSFSTLEIQRTEQGDSAMYLCASSFTDTYEQYFGPGTRLTVT.

This chain connects TRBV7-2 to TRBJ2-6, with unresolved D. The CDR3 sequence is 15 residues long. Germline V gives CDR1 SGHTA, CDR2 FQGNSA. V was cut by 5 bases and J by 1 base, with 9 bases left in between. The CDR3 DNA reads TGTGCCAGCAGCCCCCGCAGGTCTGGGGCCAACGTCCTGACTTTC. It is translated as CASSPRRSGANVLTF.

This chain joins TRBV3-1 (or the pseudogene TRBV3-2) and TRBJ2-7, with a tentative D call TRBD2 (5 bases). Germline CDR1 LGHDT, CDR2 YNNKEL (reference sequence). V shed 4 bases and J shed 6 bases, with 10 bases lying between them. The CDR3 has 12 amino acids. CDR3 in DNA: TGTGCCAGCAGCCCCTTAGGACTCGAGCAGTACTTC. It is translated as CASSPLGLEQYF.

This clone appeared once. This chain uses TRBV24-1 with TRBJ1-6; 7 nucleotides line up with TRBD1. The V and J ends lost 0 bases and 6 bases, in that order; junction bases with no gene match: 7. Germline loops: CDR1 KGHDR, CDR2 SFDVKD. CDR3 size: 17 residues. Written as DNA, the CDR3 is TGTGCCACCAGTGATTTGGGGACAGAGAATCTTAATTCACCCCTCCACTTT. Its translation is CATSDLGTENLNSPLHF.

V gene TRBV11-2 combines with J gene TRBJ1-3, with a weak D call TRBD1 (6 bases). The germline gives CDR1 SGHAT, CDR2 FQNNGV. V lost 3 bases and J lost 2, with 11 bases in between. The CDR3 is made up of 15 amino acids. In DNA form, the CDR3 reads TGTGCCAGCAGCTTTGTAGCAGGGGCTGGAAACACCATATATTTT. Translation: CASSFVAGAGNTIYF.

This chain joins TRBV28 and TRBJ1-3, with D possibly being TRBD1 (5 bases). Germline values: CDR1 MDHEN, CDR2 SYDVKM. Trimming shortened V by 5 bases and J by 0 bases, and 14 bases separated the two germline ends. There are 16 residues in the CDR3. The CDR3 sequence is CASSLPSGNSGNTIYF. For the CDR3, the DNA is TGTGCCAGCAGTCTCCCCTCAGGGAACTCTGGAAACACCATATATTTT.

The chain recombines TRBV10-1 with TRBJ1-3; 11 bases agree with TRBD1. This CDR3 spans 19 amino acids. Germline V gene data show CDR1 as WNHNN and CDR2 as SYGVQD (reference sequence). Germline trimming cut 7 bases from V and 5 bases from J; bases unmatched to any gene: 19. In DNA form, the CDR3 reads TGCGCCAGCAACTTAAGTAAGGGTACGGGGACAGGGGGTAGAAACACCATATATTTT. Its protein is CASNLSKGTGTGGRNTIYF.

This chain joins TRBV11-2 and TRBJ2-1, with a weak D call TRBD2 (7 bases). The V end was cut by 5 bases, the J end by 3 bases, with 17 bases between. Germline loops: CDR1 SGHAT, CDR2 FQNNGV. The CDR3 is made up of 16 amino acids. The CDR3 here is CASSILAGAVYNEQFF. CDR3 DNA sequence: TGTGCCAGCAGCATCCTCGCGGGGGCCGTCTACAATGAGCAGTTCTTC.

V gene TRBV6-5 combines with J gene TRBJ2-2, with TRBD2 identical over 7 bases. The V gene's germline CDR1 is MNHEY and CDR2 SVGAGI. With 5 bases clipped from V and 6 bases from J, the junction kept 9 bases outside the gene matches. The CDR3 loop spans 15 amino acids. Written as DNA, the CDR3 is TGTGCCAGCAGTCGTACGGGGGGAGTAGCCGGGGAGCTGTTTTTT. Protein: CASSRTGGVAGELFF.

The chain recombines TRBV27 with TRBJ2-7, with 7 bases lining up with TRBD1. The J segment lost 5 bases and the V segment lost 8 bases, leaving 12 bases of the junction unmatched. The germline CDR1 and CDR2 sequences are MNHEY and SMNVEV (reference sequence). The CDR3 totals 14 residues. CDR3 nucleotide sequence: TGTGCCAGCGCCCTCGACAGGGTCTCTAACGAGCAGTACTTC. Protein sequence: CASALDRVSNEQYF.

The chain joins TRBV6-1 to TRBJ1-1; 7 bases map to TRBD1. Germline values: CDR1 MNHNS, CDR2 SASEGT. The junction had 11 bases not matched to a gene; V was cut back by 2 bases and J by 2 bases. The CDR3 has 17 amino acids. The CDR3: CASSERPKGAGNTEAFF. The CDR3 DNA is TGTGCCAGCAGTGAAAGGCCGAAGGGGGCGGGAAACACTGAAGCTTTCTTT.

This clone appeared once. J is TRBJ2-2 and V is TRBV5-5; a possible D gene is TRBD2 (6 bases). This CDR3 region has 15 residues. In germline, CDR1 is SGHKS, CDR2 YYEKEE (reference sequence). Trimming shortened V by 4 bases and J by 5 bases, and 15 bases separated the two germline ends. The CDR3 DNA reads as TGTGCCAGCAGCCCCGTCCCGGAGGGGACCGGGGAGCTGTTTTTT. Amino acids: CASSPVPEGTGELFF.

A single count supports this clone. V usage is TRBV4-1 and J usage is TRBJ2-7; TRBD1 might be the D (5 bases). The V end was cut by 2 bases, the J end by 3 bases, with 11 bases between. The CDR3 covers 14 residues. Germline values: CDR1 MGHRA, CDR2 YSYEKL. For the CDR3, the DNA is TGCGCCAGCAGCCAAATCCAGGGCGTCTACGAGCAGTACTTC. Protein product: CASSQIQGVYEQYF.

V usage is TRBV7-9 and J usage is TRBJ2-7, with no clear D. The CDR3 length is 15 residues. Trimming shortened V by 2 bases and J by 4 bases, and 15 bases separated the two germline ends. The germline V gene encodes CDR1 SEHNR and CDR2 FQNEAQ (reference sequence). This chain's CDR3 is CASSLQASPNYEQYF. CDR3 bases: TGTGCCAGCAGCTTACAGGCGTCCCCTAATTACGAGCAGTACTTC.

V is TRBV5-1 and J is TRBJ2-3, with TRBD2 as a possible D gene (5 bases). V lost 4 bases and J 2 bases, leaving 14 bases between the germline ends. CDR1 is SGHRS and CDR2 is YFSETQ in the germline V gene. CDR3 size: 15 residues. The CDR3 region is CASSPGRRATDTQYF. CDR3 DNA: TGCGCCAGCAGCCCCGGCCGGCGGGCCACAGATACGCAGTATTTT.

This clone came up a few times. The chain couples TRBV2 to TRBJ1-6; D gene ambiguous. The length of the CDR3 is 13 residues. The V end lost 7 bases, the J end lost 9 bases, and 13 bases lay between the germline ends. The germline V gene has CDR1 SNHLY and CDR2 FYNNEI. The CDR3 DNA follows: TGTGCCAGCAAAGGCAGTGAGGGTTCACCCCTCCACTTT. It encodes CASKGSEGSPLHF.

The table lists this clone with a count of one. The rearrangement joins TRBV2 to TRBJ2-2, with 9 bases aligning to TRBD1. Trimming at V came to 6 bases and at J to 6 bases, leaving 8 bases not matched to a gene. Germline CDR1 SNHLY, CDR2 FYNNEI. This CDR3 is 15 amino acids long. CDR3 region: CASSPRRQGAGELFF. CDR3 DNA: TGTGCCAGCAGCCCGAGAAGACAGGGGGCCGGGGAGCTGTTTTTT.

The chain links TRBV15 to TRBJ2-1; the match to TRBD2 covers 9 bases. CDR3 length: 18 amino acids. Germline V CDR1 and CDR2: LNHNV, YYDKDF (reference sequence). Trimming at V came to 3 bases and at J to 2 bases, leaving 11 bases not matched to a gene. The CDR3 DNA is TGTGCCACCAGCAGCCCTGGGCTTAGCGGGAGACCCTACAATGAGCAGTTCTTC. This gives the protein CATSSPGLSGRPYNEQFF.

This chain uses TRBV5-1 with TRBJ2-5; TRBD2 aligns across 9 bases. This CDR3 contains 18 residues. V shed 4 bases and J 1 base; nucleotides not matched to a gene: 14. Germline loops: CDR1 SGHRS, CDR2 YFSETQ. CDR3 in DNA: TGCGCCAGCAGCCACGGTCTCCGCGGGGGGGGCCCCCAAGAGACCCAGTACTTC. It yields the protein CASSHGLRGGGPQETQYF.

The chain uses TRBV30 and TRBJ2-7; TRBD1 is a possible D gene (5 bases). CDR1 and CDR2 (germline): GTSNPN, SVGIG (reference sequence). The germline V and J ends were trimmed by 5 bases and 6 bases, with 14 bases remaining between them. There are 12 residues in the CDR3. CDR3 in DNA: TGTGCCTGGTCCTTCGCAGGGATCGAGCAGTACTTC. Its protein is CAWSFAGIEQYF.

V usage is TRBV7-9 and J usage is TRBJ2-1; the D gene is possibly TRBD1 (7 bases). CDR1 is SEHNR, CDR2 FQNEAQ, per germline (reference sequence). Trimming pared 4 bases from V and 7 bases from J, leaving 29 bases between. The CDR3 is made up of 19 amino acids. CDR3 protein: CASSSDPAGQLFIGNEQFF. CDR3 coding DNA: TGTGCCAGCAGCTCCGACCCTGCGGGACAGCTTTTCATAGGGAATGAGCAGTTCTTC.

The chain employs TRBV5-6 and TRBJ2-7, with TRBD1 identical over 9 bases. V dropped 4 bases and J dropped 7; count of bases not matched to a gene: 12. CDR1 and CDR2 from the germline V gene are SGHDT and YYEEEE. CDR3 length: 15 residues. The CDR3 spells CASSPDPGQGREQYF. CDR3 in DNA: TGTGCCAGCAGCCCGGACCCGGGACAGGGTAGAGAGCAGTACTTC.

The CDR3: CASSYYRGENTEAFF. The CDR3 nucleotides are TGCGCCAGCAGCTACTACAGGGGCGAGAACACTGAAGCTTTCTTT. This chain uses TRBV5-1 with TRBJ1-1; the match to TRBD1 covers 7 bases. Germline-derived CDR1 and CDR2 are SGHRS and YFSETQ. Germline trimming cut 3 bases from V and 1 base from J; bases unmatched to any gene: 6. The CDR3 totals 15 residues.

The V gene is TRBV9, the J gene TRBJ1-2; 9 bases are shared with TRBD1. The trim removed 4 bases at V and 5 bases at J, leaving 9 bases unmatched. CDR1 and CDR2 from the germline V gene are SGDLS and YYNGEE. The CDR3 is 15 amino acids. DNA for the CDR3: TGTGCCAGCAGCCGGACAGGGGAGAGGAAATATGGCTACACCTTC. As protein: CASSRTGERKYGYTF.

This clone was found once. The rearrangement uses TRBV9 and TRBJ2-1, with TRBD2 matching over 11 bases. The CDR3 is 15 residues long. Germline V CDR1 and CDR2: SGDLS, YYNGEE. V was pared by 3 bases and J by 1 base, with 0 bases of the junction left unmatched. CDR3 coding DNA: TGTGCCAGCAGCGCTAGCGGGGGGTCCTACAATGAGCAGTTCTTC. This sequence encodes CASSASGGSYNEQFF.

This clone appeared a few times. The CDR3 coding sequence is TGTGCCAGCACTACATTTCGGGACAGCTACGTAAAACTGTTTTTT. Its protein is CASTTFRDSYVKLFF. The rearrangement joins TRBV7-9 to TRBJ1-4; 7 bases align to TRBD1. Trimming took 7 bases from V and 10 from J; bases not matched to a gene: 15. The germline V gene has CDR1 SEHNR and CDR2 FQNEAQ (reference sequence). The CDR3 loop spans 15 amino acids.